This TCR beta chain is drawn from a study of graft-versus-host responses after intestinal transplantation. Turning to the study itself: Tacrolimus plus steroids were given to all recipients for about 3 years, preceded by anti-thymocyte globulin induction.

Note on this clone: Its antigen is undetermined.

This table comes from immunoSEQ multiplex PCR, and its TCRdb copy is limited to in-frame clones, with some not included. The sample includes over 70,000 clones, roughly 89% of them seen just once. Notes on the study in general: GvH clonotypes were identified within recipient marrow, with a subset emerging first in ileum or blood. Declining HvG levels early post-transplant were linked to peak circulating GvH clone levels. Graft-donor T cell macrochimerism in patients accompanied high graft-versus-host to host-versus-graft clonal ratios in allografts.

V shed 0 bases and J 9 bases; nucleotides not matched to a gene: 10. The CDR3 has 16 amino acids. Germline-derived CDR1 and CDR2 are WSHSY and SAAADI. The V gene is TRBV10-2, the J gene TRBJ2-1; TRBD1 agrees at 8 bases. The source of this sequence is a human donor who was the organ donor for an intestinal transplant. Sample: unstimulated CD8+ T cells sorted from spleen or lymph node cells, taken before transplant. The CDR3 DNA reads TGCGCCAGCAGTGAGTCAACGGGCAGGGGGCGAGGTGAGCAGTTCTTC. Translation: CASSESTGRGRGEQFF.